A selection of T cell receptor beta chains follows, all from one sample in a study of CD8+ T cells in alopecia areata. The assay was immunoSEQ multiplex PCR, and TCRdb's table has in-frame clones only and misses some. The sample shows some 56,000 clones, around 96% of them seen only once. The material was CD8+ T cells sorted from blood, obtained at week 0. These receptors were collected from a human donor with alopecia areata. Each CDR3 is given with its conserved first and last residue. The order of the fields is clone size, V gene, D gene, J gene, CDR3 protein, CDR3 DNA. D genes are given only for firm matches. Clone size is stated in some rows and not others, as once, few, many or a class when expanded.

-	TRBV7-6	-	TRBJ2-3	CASSLMGESTDTQYF	TGTGCCAGCAGCCTAATGGGGGAAAGCACAGATACGCAGTATTTT
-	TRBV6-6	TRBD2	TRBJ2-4	CASSPRLAGGNIQCF	TGTGCCAGCAGCCCACGGCTAGCGGGGGGAAACATTCAGTGCTTC
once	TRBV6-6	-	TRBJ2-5	CASSPLGAWVQETQYF	TGTGCCAGCAGTCCCCTGGGGGCATGGGTTCAAGAGACCCAGTACTTC
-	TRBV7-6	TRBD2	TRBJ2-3	CASSTSLTSGGNTDTQYF	TGTGCCAGCAGCACCTCTTTGACTAGCGGGGGGAACACAGATACGCAGTATTTT
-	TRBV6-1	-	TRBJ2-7	CASSLAGGLYEQYF	TGTGCCAGCAGTCTAGCAGGAGGGCTCTACGAGCAGTACTTC
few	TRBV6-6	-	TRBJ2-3	CASSYGGTDTQYF	TGTGCCAGCAGTTACGGTGGCACAGATACGCAGTATTTT
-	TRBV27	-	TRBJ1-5	CASSSGMSNQPQHF	TGTGCCAGCAGCTCAGGGATGAGCAATCAGCCCCAGCATTTT
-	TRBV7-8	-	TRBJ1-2	CASSLGGTDPLTPPGYTF	TGTGCCAGCAGCTTAGGGGGGACCGACCCTTTGACCCCGCCTGGCTACACCTTC
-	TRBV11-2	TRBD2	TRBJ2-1	CASSSRWTSGGSTLQFF	TGTGCCAGCAGCTCCCGGTGGACTAGCGGGGGAAGCACTCTGCAGTTCTTC
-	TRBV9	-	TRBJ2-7	CASSVGRGRDEQYF	TGTGCCAGCAGCGTTGGTAGAGGGCGGGACGAGCAGTACTTC
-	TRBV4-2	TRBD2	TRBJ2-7	CASSQEVGGASYEQYF	TGTGCCAGCAGCCAAGAGGTCGGGGGGGCCTCGTACGAGCAGTACTTC
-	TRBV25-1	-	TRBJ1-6	CASSEFAGVYSPLHF	TGTGCCAGCAGTGAATTCGCAGGGGTCTATTCACCCCTCCACTTT
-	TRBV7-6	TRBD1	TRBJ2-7	CASSPHGTRGLYEQYF	TGTGCCAGCAGCCCCCATGGGACGAGGGGGCTCTACGAGCAGTACTTC
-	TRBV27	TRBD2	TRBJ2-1	CASSPVAGGYNEQFF	TGTGCCAGCAGTCCCGTAGCGGGGGGCTACAATGAGCAGTTCTTC
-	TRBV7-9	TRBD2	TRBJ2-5	CASSPREGRQTQYF	TGTGCCAGCAGCCCGAGGGAGGGCAGACAGACCCAGTACTTC
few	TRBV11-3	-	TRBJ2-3	CASSLGVALGTTDTQYF	TGTGCCAGCAGCTTAGGGGTGGCACTAGGAACCACAGATACGCAGTATTTT
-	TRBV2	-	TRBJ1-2	CASSERPLAGLVYGYTF	TGTGCCAGCAGTGAAAGACCTCTGGCAGGGTTGGTCTATGGCTACACCTTC
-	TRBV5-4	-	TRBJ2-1	CASSLGGLSYNEQFF	TGTGCCAGCAGCTTGGGAGGACTATCCTACAATGAGCAGTTCTTC
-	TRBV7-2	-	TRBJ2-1	CASSLGDGTYNEQFF	TGTGCCAGCAGCTTAGGTGACGGTACCTACAATGAGCAGTTCTTC
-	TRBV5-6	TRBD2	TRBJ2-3	CASSLGTSGGAADTQYF	TGTGCCAGCAGCTTAGGGACTAGCGGGGGGGCCGCAGATACGCAGTATTTT
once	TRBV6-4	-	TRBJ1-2	CAGLNGTDTNYGYTF	TGTGCCGGCTTGAACGGGACCGATACTAACTATGGCTACACCTTC
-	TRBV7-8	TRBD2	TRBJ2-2	CASSLWVRELAGGGELFF	TGTGCCAGCAGCTTATGGGTCCGGGAGCTAGCGGGCGGCGGGGAGCTGTTTTTT
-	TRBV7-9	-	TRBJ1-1	CASSLVAVNTEAFF	TGTGCCAGCAGCTTAGTGGCCGTGAACACTGAAGCTTTCTTT
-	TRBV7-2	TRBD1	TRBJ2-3	CASSRDRAPGTDTQYF	TGTGCCAGCAGCCGGGACAGGGCACCGGGCACAGATACGCAGTATTTT
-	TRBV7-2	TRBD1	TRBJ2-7	CASSFAGQGYEQYF	TGTGCCAGCAGCTTTGCGGGACAGGGGTATGAGCAGTACTTC
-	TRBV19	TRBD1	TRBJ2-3	CASTPGQGGRQYF	TGTGCCAGTACCCCGGGACAGGGGGGGAGGCAGTATTTT
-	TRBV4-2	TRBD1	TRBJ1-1	CASSHWTGLSTEAFF	TGTGCCAGCAGCCATTGGACAGGGTTATCTACTGAAGCTTTCTTT
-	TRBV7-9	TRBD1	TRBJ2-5	CASREKGAQETQYF	TGTGCCAGCAGAGAGAAGGGGGCCCAAGAGACCCAGTACTTC
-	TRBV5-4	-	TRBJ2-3	CASSSGDWPDTQYF	TGTGCCAGCAGCTCAGGGGATTGGCCAGATACGCAGTATTTT
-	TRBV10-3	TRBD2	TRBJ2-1	CATTTSGGRGIYNEQFF	TGTGCCACTACGACTAGCGGGGGAAGGGGGATTTACAATGAGCAGTTCTTC
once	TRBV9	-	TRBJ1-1	CASSVEGGNTEAFF	TGTGCCAGCAGCGTAGAAGGCGGGAACACTGAAGCTTTCTTT
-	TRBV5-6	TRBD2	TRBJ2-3	CASSQPGLAAADTQYF	TGTGCCAGCAGCCAGCCGGGACTAGCGGCGGCAGATACGCAGTATTTT
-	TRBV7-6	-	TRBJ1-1	CASSSGTRTEAFF	TGTGCCAGCAGCTCCGGGACGAGGACTGAAGCTTTCTTT
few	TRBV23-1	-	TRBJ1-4	CASSQRPQGTSEKLFF	TGCGCCAGCAGTCAACGACCGCAGGGGACTAGTGAAAAACTGTTTTTT
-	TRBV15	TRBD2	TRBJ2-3	CATSRTGTTRDTQYF	TGTGCCACCAGCAGAACGGGGACTACAAGGGATACGCAGTATTTT
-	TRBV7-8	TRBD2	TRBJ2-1	CASSSPSGGLYNEQFF	TGTGCCAGCAGCAGCCCTAGCGGGGGGTTGTACAATGAGCAGTTCTTC
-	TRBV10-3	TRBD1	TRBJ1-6	CAISGRDSLPSPLHF	TGTGCCATCAGTGGCCGGGACAGCCTCCCTTCACCCCTCCACTTT
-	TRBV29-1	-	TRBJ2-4	CSASTGTVIQYF	TGCAGCGCCTCGACAGGAACGGTCATTCAGTACTTC
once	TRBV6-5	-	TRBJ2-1	CASSPGVNEQFF	TGTGCCAGCAGTCCCGGGGTAAATGAGCAGTTCTTC
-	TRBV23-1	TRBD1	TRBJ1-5	CASSQSAGGLKQPQHF	TGCGCCAGCAGTCAATCGGCAGGGGGCCTCAAACAGCCCCAGCATTTT
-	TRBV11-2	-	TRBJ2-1	CASSLGDRPSDEQFF	TGTGCCAGCAGCTTAGGGGATAGGCCCTCGGATGAGCAGTTCTTC
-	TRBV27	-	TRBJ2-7	CASSPTGKAPYEQYF	TGTGCCAGCAGCCCTACAGGCAAAGCTCCCTACGAGCAGTACTTC
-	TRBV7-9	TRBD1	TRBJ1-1	CASRQIQGADTEAFF	TGTGCCAGCAGACAAATCCAGGGGGCAGACACTGAAGCTTTCTTT
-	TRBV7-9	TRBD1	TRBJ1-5	CASSSGKRDRDQPQHF	TGTGCCAGCAGCTCGGGGAAGAGGGACAGAGATCAGCCCCAGCATTTT
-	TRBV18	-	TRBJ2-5	CASSPGTRPQETQYF	TGTGCCAGCTCACCCGGGACCAGGCCCCAAGAGACCCAGTACTTC
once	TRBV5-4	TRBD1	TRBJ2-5	CASSEMNRGPTETQYF	TGTGCCAGCAGCGAGATGAACAGGGGACCCACCGAGACCCAGTACTTC
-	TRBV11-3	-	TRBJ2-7	CASSLTHGGPTYEQYF	TGTGCCAGCAGCCTTACCCACGGGGGGCCAACCTACGAGCAGTACTTC
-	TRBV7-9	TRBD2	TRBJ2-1	CASSFDPVAGVNEQFF	TGTGCCAGCAGCTTTGACCCTGTAGCGGGGGTCAATGAGCAGTTCTTC
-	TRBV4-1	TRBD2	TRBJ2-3	CASSHPKSGGSDTQYF	TGCGCCAGCAGCCATCCTAAATCGGGGGGGTCAGATACGCAGTATTTT
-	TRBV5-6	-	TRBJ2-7	CAAEAYEQYF	TGTGCCGCGGAGGCCTACGAGCAGTACTTC
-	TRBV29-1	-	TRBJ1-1	CSVRQALGTEAFF	TGCAGCGTTAGGCAGGCCCTGGGGACTGAAGCTTTCTTT
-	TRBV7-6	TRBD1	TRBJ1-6	CASSQEPTGGASPLHF	TGTGCCAGCAGCCAGGAGCCAACAGGGGGTGCTTCACCCCTCCACTTT